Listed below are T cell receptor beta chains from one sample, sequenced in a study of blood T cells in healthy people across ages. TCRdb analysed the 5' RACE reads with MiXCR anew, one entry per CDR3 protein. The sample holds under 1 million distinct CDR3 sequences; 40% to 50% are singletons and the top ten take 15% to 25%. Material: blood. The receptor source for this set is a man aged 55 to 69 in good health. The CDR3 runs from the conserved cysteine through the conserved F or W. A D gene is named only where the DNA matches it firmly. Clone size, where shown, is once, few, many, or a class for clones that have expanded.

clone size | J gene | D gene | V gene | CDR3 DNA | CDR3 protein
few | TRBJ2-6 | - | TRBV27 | TGTGCCAGCAGTCCATACAGGTCAGGGGCCTCTGGGGCCAACGTCCTGACTTTC | CASSPYRSGASGANVLTF
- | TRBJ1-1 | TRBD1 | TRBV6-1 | TGTGCCAGCAGTGACCCGGGACAGGGGACTGACACTGAAGCTTTCTTT | CASSDPGQGTDTEAFF
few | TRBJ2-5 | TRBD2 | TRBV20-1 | TGCAGTGCTAGAGATCTCGGGGGGAAACAAGAGACCCAGTACTTC | CSARDLGGKQETQYF
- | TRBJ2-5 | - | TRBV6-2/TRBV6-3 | TGTGCCAGCACCCTAAGGCTGGGGACGGGGAGGCAAGAGACCCAGTACTTC | CASTLRLGTGRQETQYF
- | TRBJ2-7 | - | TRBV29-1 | TGCAGCGTTGGGAGGGGGGGCTACGAGCAGTACTTC | CSVGRGGYEQYF
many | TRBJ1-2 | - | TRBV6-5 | TGTGCCAGCAGTTCCGGCGGGGGGAACTATGGCTACACCTTC | CASSSGGGNYGYTF
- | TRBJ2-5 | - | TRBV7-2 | TGTGCCAGCAGCGTAGGGGGGGACCAAGAGACCCAGTACTTC | CASSVGGDQETQYF
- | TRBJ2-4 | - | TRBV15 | TGTGCCACCAGGAGCGTAGACCCCGGGAACATTCAGTACTTC | CATRSVDPGNIQYF
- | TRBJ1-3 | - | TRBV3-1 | TGTGCCAGCAGCCAAGGGGGAAAGGGAAACACCATATATTTT | CASSQGGKGNTIYF
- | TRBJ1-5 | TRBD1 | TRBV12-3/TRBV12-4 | TGTGCCAGCTCACCGGACAGGGTCAATCAGCCCCAGCATTTT | CASSPDRVNQPQHF
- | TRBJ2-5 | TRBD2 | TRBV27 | TGTGCCAGCAGTTTAAGGTACAGCGGGGACCAAGAGACCCAGTACTTC | CASSLRYSGDQETQYF
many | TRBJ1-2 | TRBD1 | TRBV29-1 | TGCAGCGTTGGAACCACAGGGGAATCGCGCTACACCTTC | CSVGTTGESRYTF
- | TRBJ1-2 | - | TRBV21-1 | TGTGCCAGCAGCAACTTCAGGGCTGGATCTAACTATGGCTACACCTTC | CASSNFRAGSNYGYTF
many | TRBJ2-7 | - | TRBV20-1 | TGCAGTGCGGACGGTGGAGCGCGCAGCGGGCAGTACTTC | CSADGGARSGQYF
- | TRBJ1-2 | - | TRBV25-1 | TGTGCCAGCAGTGAATCGGCAGGTTTGGGCTATGGCTACACCTTC | CASSESAGLGYGYTF
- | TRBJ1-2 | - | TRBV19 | TGTGCCAGTAGTATAGATTGGCAGGGCCGTTATGGCTACACCTTC | CASSIDWQGRYGYTF
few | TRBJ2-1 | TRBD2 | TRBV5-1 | TGCGCCAGCAAAAGGGGGGGGACTAGCGGGGGGAGATCCTACAATGAGCAGTTCTTC | CASKRGGTSGGRSYNEQFF
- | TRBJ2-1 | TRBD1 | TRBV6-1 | TGTGCCAGCAGGACGTCGACAGGGAATGAGCAGTTCTTC | CASRTSTGNEQFF
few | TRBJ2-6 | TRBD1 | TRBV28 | TGTGCCAGCAGTTCCGGGACAGTCTCTGGGGCCAACGTCCTGACTTTC | CASSSGTVSGANVLTF
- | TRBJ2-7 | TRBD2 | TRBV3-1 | TGTGCCAGCAGCCAACGGGGGGGCTACGAGCAGTACTTC | CASSQRGGYEQYF
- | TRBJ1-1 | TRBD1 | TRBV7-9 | TGTGCCAGCAGCTACCACCGGGACAGAAACACTGAAGCTTTCTTT | CASSYHRDRNTEAFF
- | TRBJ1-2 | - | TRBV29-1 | TGCAGCGTTGGTGGCGGCTACACCTTC | CSVGGGYTF
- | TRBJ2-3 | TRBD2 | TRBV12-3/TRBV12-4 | TGTGCCAGCAGTCGAATAGCGGGGGCAGATACGCAGTATTTT | CASSRIAGADTQYF
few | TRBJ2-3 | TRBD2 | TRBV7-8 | TGTGCCAGCAGCTTGAGCGGGGTGGCAGATACGCAGTATTTT | CASSLSGVADTQYF
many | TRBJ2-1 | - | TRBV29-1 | TGCAGCGTCGTGGCCACCGGTGGGACCCTCAATGAGCAGTTCTTC | CSVVATGGTLNEQFF
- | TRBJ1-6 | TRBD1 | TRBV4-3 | TGCGCCAGCAGCCAAGATCGGACAGGGATCGTGTCACCCCTCCACTTT | CASSQDRTGIVSPLHF
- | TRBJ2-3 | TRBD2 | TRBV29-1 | TGCAGCGTTGAAGAGTTCGGGACTAGCGGGGGGGCTACAGATACGCAGTATTTT | CSVEEFGTSGGATDTQYF
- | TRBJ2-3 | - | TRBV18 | TGTGCCAGCCCACCCCGACTAGGAAGCACAGATACGCAGTATTTT | CASPPRLGSTDTQYF
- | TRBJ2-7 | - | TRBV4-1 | TGCGCCAGCAGCCAAGCTAGTCTCTTCACCTACGAGCAGTACTTC | CASSQASLFTYEQYF
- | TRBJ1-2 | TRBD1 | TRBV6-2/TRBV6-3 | TGTGCCAGCACCCGGACAGGAGTAGGTGGCTACACCTTC | CASTRTGVGGYTF
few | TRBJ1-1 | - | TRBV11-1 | TGTGCCAGCAGCCCTAGGACGGGTGACGCTGAAGCTTTCTTT | CASSPRTGDAEAFF
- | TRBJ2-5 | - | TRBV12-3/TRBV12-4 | TGTGCCAGCACCAAAGCCCCCGGGAACCAAGAGACCCAGTACTTC | CASTKAPGNQETQYF
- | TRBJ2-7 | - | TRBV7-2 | TGTGCCAGCAGCCCCGGGTATCAGGAAGGCTACGAGCAGTACTTC | CASSPGYQEGYEQYF
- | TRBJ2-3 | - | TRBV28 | TGTGCCAGCAGTTTCGGGGAAACTAGCACAGATACGCAGTATTTT | CASSFGETSTDTQYF
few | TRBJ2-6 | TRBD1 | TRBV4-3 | TGCGCCAGCAGCCAGAGGTGGGCAGGGGGTTCCTCTGGGGCCAACGTCCTGACTTTC | CASSQRWAGGSSGANVLTF
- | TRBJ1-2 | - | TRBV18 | TGTGCCAGCTCACCCAGTCAGAGTAACTATGGCTACACCTTC | CASSPSQSNYGYTF
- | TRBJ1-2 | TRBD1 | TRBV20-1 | TGCAGTGCTAGGGCCCCCCAGGGACAGGGCTACACCTTC | CSARAPQGQGYTF
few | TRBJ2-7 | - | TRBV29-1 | TGCAGCGTTGTCTTTAATACAGGGTCCTCCTACGAGCAGTACTTC | CSVVFNTGSSYEQYF
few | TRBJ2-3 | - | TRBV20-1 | TGCAGTGCTAGGGTCGGGGGAACTAGCACAGATACGCAGTATTTT | CSARVGGTSTDTQYF
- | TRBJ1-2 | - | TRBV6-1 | TGTGCCAGCAGTGAAGGGTGGAGCAGGGCCAACTATGGCTACACCTTC | CASSEGWSRANYGYTF
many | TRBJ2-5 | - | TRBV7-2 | TGTGCCAGCAGCTTAGCCAGGAAGACCCAGTACTTC | CASSLARKTQYF
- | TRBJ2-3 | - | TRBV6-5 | TGTGCCAGCAGTTCCTCAGGCGGGAAAACCACGTATACGCAGTATTTT | CASSSSGGKTTYTQYF
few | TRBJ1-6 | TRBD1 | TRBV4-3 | TGCGCCAGCAGCGCGCAGGGGGATCCTAATTCACCCCTCCACTTT | CASSAQGDPNSPLHF
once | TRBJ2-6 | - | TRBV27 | TGTGCCAGCAGTCCCGATCAATCTGTGGCCAACGTCCTGACTTTC | CASSPDQSVANVLTF
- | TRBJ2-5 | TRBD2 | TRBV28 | TGTGCCAGCAGCCCTTCTAGCGGGGGGGCAGGGGAGCAGTACTTC | CASSPSSGGAGEQYF
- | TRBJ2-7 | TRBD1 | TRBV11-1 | TGTGCCAGCAGCTGGGACAGCGACGAGCAGTACTTC | CASSWDSDEQYF